This TCR beta chain was documented in a study of regulatory T cells in long-lasting Graves disease. This clonotype was detected many times. Arm-PCR of CDR3 regions and iRepertoire HTBI primers were used to build TCR beta libraries. Via MiXCR, TCRdb re-called the multiplex PCR reads, giving one row per CDR3 protein. The sample yields roughly 500,000 distinct CDR3 sequences, about 12% seen once. Germline V gene lookup returns CDR1 SGHTA and CDR2 FQGNSA. This CDR3 comprises 14 residues. Trimming removed 5 bases at V and 1 base at J, with 11 bases between. As for time point: newly diagnosed GD, antithyroid drugs for less than 3 months. Isolated PBMC RNA provided the starting material for the TCR library. Peripheral blood, at around 8.8 milliliters, went into EDTA tubes. The data were also submitted as part of a second study, on T cells in Graves' hyperthyroidism and ophthalmopathy.

The receptor was isolated from a woman younger than 45 with Graves disease. The chain uses TRBV7-2 and TRBJ1-1; D call uncertain. This material consisted of peripheral blood mononuclear cells (PBMCs), taken at new diagnosis, from a patient treated with antithyroid drugs. The DNA for the CDR3 is TGTGCCAGCAGCGCGCCAGGCGAGAACACTGAAGCTTTCTTT. It specifies CASSAPGENTEAFF.